These 6 T cell receptor beta chains originate from one sample sequenced in a study of blood T cell repertoires in COVID-19 (dated by TCRdb to about 2020). Library preparation used the immunoSEQ multiplex PCR assay. As stored in TCRdb, this immuneACCESS dataset retains in-frame rearrangements with V and J assigned. A fraction of the clones does not appear; measured against another copy, unresolved V genes explain less than half of the discrepancy, and the remainder lacks a known reason. The sample table contains about 250,000 clones; only one count was recorded for 88% of them. The top ten clones comprise 0.99% of the sample. Sequencing was performed on peripheral blood. The source is a woman between 40 and 50 years old who had recovered from COVID-19.

The CDR3 is CASSPRGRLEDIQYF. CDR3 nucleotide sequence: TGTGCCAGCAGCCCCAGGGGGAGACTAGAGGACATTCAGTACTTC. The J gene is TRBJ2-4, the V gene TRBV3-1 (or the pseudogene TRBV3-2), with D perhaps matching TRBD1 (7 bases). Trimming left V 4 bases short and J 8 bases short, with 18 bases between. The germline CDR1 and CDR2 sequences are LGHDT and YNNKEL (reference sequence). This CDR3 is 15 amino acids long.

The chain recombines TRBV30 with TRBJ1-4, with a possible D match to TRBD1 (5 bases). The CDR3 runs 13 residues. Trimming left V 2 bases short and J 10 bases short, with 14 bases between. The germline V gene encodes CDR1 GTSNPN and CDR2 SVGIG (reference sequence). For the CDR3, the DNA is TGTGCCTGGAGTCCCTCCTCCCAGGGAAAACTGTTTTTT. Translating it yields CAWSPSSQGKLFF.

This chain links TRBV30 with TRBJ1-2; maybe TRBD1 (5 bases). V lost 5 bases and J lost 4, with 14 bases in between. The CDR3 length is 13 residues. Germline V gene data show CDR1 as GTSNPN and CDR2 as SVGIG (reference sequence). CDR3 in DNA: TGTGCCTGGCGCGGGGACGGCGGCTATGGCTACACCTTC. Residues: CAWRGDGGYGYTF.

The chain combines TRBV6-5 with TRBJ1-2; D remains ambiguous. V was cut by 4 bases and J by 7 bases, with 10 bases left in between. Germline values: CDR1 MNHEY, CDR2 SVGAGI. The length of the CDR3 is 12 residues. The CDR3 here is CASSSLAGGYTF. In DNA form, the CDR3 reads TGTGCCAGCAGTTCCCTTGCGGGTGGCTACACCTTC.

V is TRBV7-9 and J is TRBJ2-2; weak D call: TRBD2 (5 bases). Germline CDR1 SEHNR, CDR2 FQNEAQ (reference sequence). This CDR3 has 14 residues. The V and J ends lost 5 bases and 4 bases respectively, with 11 bases between them. CDR3 sequence (DNA): TGTGCCAGCAGCCCGGACTGGGTCACCGGGGAGCTGTTTTTT. This translates into CASSPDWVTGELFF.

The chain employs TRBV6-5 and TRBJ2-1, with D perhaps matching TRBD2 (7 bases). The CDR3 is 13 residues long. The V end was cut by 2 bases, the J end by 13 bases, with 15 bases between. Germline loops: CDR1 MNHEY, CDR2 SVGAGI. The CDR3 DNA reads TGTGCCAGCAGTTACCCCGGGGGGCAGGGCCAGTTCTTC. Residues: CASSYPGGQGQFF.